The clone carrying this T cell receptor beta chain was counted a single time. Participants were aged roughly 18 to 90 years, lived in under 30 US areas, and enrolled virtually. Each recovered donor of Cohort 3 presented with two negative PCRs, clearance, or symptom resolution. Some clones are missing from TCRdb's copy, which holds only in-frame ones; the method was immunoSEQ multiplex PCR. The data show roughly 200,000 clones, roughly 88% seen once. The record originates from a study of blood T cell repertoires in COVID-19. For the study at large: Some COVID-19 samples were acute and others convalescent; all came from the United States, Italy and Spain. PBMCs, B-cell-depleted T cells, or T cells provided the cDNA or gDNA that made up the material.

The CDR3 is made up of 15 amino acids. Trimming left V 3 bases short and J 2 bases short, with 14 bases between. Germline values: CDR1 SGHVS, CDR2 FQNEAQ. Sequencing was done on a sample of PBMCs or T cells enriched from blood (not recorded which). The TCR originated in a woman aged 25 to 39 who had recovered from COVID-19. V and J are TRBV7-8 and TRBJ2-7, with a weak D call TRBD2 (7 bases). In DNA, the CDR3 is TGTGCCAGCAGCTTGGGAGGGGGGTTTCCCTACGAGCAGTACTTC. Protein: CASSLGGGFPYEQYF.